This T cell receptor beta chain originates from a study of OX40 agonist ivuxolimab in advanced cancers. Study-level background: Past anti-PD-1, anti-PD-L1 or anti-CTLA-4 therapy was accepted, and roughly 38% had received some. Study-wide results and limits: CD4+ and CD8+ blood T cells expanded clonally by week 6 at 0.1 to 3.0 mg/kg. Patients who responded partially at 0.1-3.0 mg/kg showed clonal expansion ranking among the lowest.

Comment on this clone: Its antigen remains unidentified.

Sequenced by immunoSEQ multiplex PCR; TCRdb stores in-frame clones only, minus some. The profile covers 90,000 or so clones, with roughly 91% appearing a single time and 2% to 3% taken by the ten largest. This receptor was obtained from an adult with an advanced solid tumor such as melanoma, head and neck, liver or kidney cancer. Sequences were derived from CD4+ or CD8+ T cells sorted from blood, sampled in a trial of the OX40 agonist ivuxolimab.

This CDR3 is CASSGTGGVQPQHF. CDR3 DNA: TGTGCCAGCAGTGGGACAGGGGGTGTTCAGCCCCAGCATTTT. The chain carries TRBV2 and TRBJ1-5; 10 positions match TRBD1. Trimming took 4 bases from V and 6 from J; bases not matched to a gene: 3. CDR3 length equals 14 residues. The germline gives CDR1 SNHLY, CDR2 FYNNEI.